Listed here are 32 T cell receptor beta chains from one sample, sequenced in a study of neurological immune-mediated disorders. Regarding time point: longitudinal time-point 1 (baseline). MiXCR was run by TCRdb on the 5' RACE reads, yielding one entry per CDR3 protein. The sample lists roughly 75,000 distinct CDR3 sequences; approximately 14% were seen once. The sample was PBMCs. These TCRs come from a female donor with HTLV-1-associated myelopathy (HAM/TSP).

This clonotype was seen repeatedly, ten times or more. The chain combines TRBV7-2 with TRBJ2-5; D gene unclear. The CDR3 loop spans 12 amino acids. CDR1 and CDR2 (germline): SGHTA, FQGNSA. With 8 bases removed from V and 4 bases from J, the gap between germline ends came to 11 bases. The CDR3 reads CASRAGGETQYF. The CDR3 DNA reads as TGTGCCAGCCGAGCAGGCGGAGAGACCCAGTACTTC.

This clonotype was detected ten times or more. The chain couples TRBV5-1 to TRBJ1-5; D unresolved. Germline V gene lookup returns CDR1 SGHRS and CDR2 YFSETQ. The CDR3 length is 14 residues. Trimming stripped 0 bases from V and 1 base from J, with 5 bases between. The CDR3 is CASSLDTSNQPQHF. CDR3 DNA sequence: TGCGCCAGCAGCTTGGATACAAGCAATCAGCCCCAGCATTTT.

Regarding this clonotype: At one of its ends the junction is not consistent with the germline gene, which may arise from a read error. The rearrangement links TRBV28 to TRBJ2-6; D is uncertain. Germline V gene sequence: CDR1 MDHEN, CDR2 SYDVKM. The CDR3 is 15 amino acids. The CDR3 DNA follows: TGTGCCAGCAGTTTATCTGTCTCTTGGGCCAACGTCCTGACTTTC. Its protein is CASSLSVSWANVLTF.

In its sample, this clonotype was seen many times. The rearrangement joins TRBV9 to TRBJ1-3, with no clear D. Per germline, CDR1 SGDLS and CDR2 YYNGEE. CDR3 length: 16 amino acids. V lost 0 bases and J lost 3, with 13 bases in between. The CDR3 loop is CASSVDPVAVGNTIYF. The CDR3 nucleotides read TGTGCCAGCAGCGTAGACCCGGTGGCGGTTGGAAACACCATATATTTT. The full variable domain, its missing parts supplied by reference TRBV9 and TRBJ1-3, is DSGVTQTPKHLITATGQRVTLRCSPRSGDLSVYWYQQSLDQGLQFLIQYYNGEERAKGNILERFSAQQFPDLHSELNLSSLELGDSALYFCASSVDPVAVGNTIYFGEGSWLTVV.

This clonotype was picked up many times. CDR3 in DNA: TGCAGTGCTAGAGCGGTTAACAATGAGCAGTTCTTC. Protein: CSARAVNNEQFF. This sequence joins TRBV20-1 and TRBJ2-1; D unresolved. Trimming removed 1 base from V and 5 bases from J, with 6 bases in between. Germline V gives CDR1 DFQATT, CDR2 SNEGSKA (reference sequence). The CDR3 runs to 12 residues.

This rearrangement joins TRBV3-1 to TRBJ2-5; TRBD1 agrees at 8 bases. V was clipped by 8 bases and J by 6 bases; unmatched bases: 5. This CDR3 contains 12 residues. The germline CDR1 and CDR2 sequences are LGHDT and YNNKEL (reference sequence). The CDR3 DNA follows: TGTGCCAGCGGGGGGACAGGAAAGACCCAGTACTTC. Its protein is CASGGTGKTQYF.

This clonotype was seen a single time. Since a much larger clone is just one base distant, this may be a read error. This rearrangement joins TRBV5-1 to TRBJ1-4; D might be TRBD1 (6 bases). There are 14 residues in the CDR3. Germline V lookup: CDR1 SGHRS, CDR2 YFSETQ. V lost 1 base to trimming and J lost 7 bases, with 11 bases between them. The CDR3: CASSLWGTSEKLFF. The CDR3 bases are TGCGCCAGCAGCTTGTGGGGGACAAGTGAAAAACTGTTTTTT.

This clonotype was observed a single time. The chain recombines TRBV11-3 with TRBJ1-1; the D gene is possibly TRBD1 (5 bases). The ends were cut back, 5 bases at V and 2 bases at J, with 9 bases in the middle. This CDR3 is 13 amino acids long. CDR1 and CDR2 from the germline V gene are SGHNT and YENEEA. This CDR3 is CASSGAANTEAFF. CDR3 nucleotides: TGTGCCAGCAGCGGGGCAGCCAACACTGAAGCTTTCTTT.

This clonotype was seen ten or more times. The chain recombines TRBV9 with TRBJ2-1; D not certain. The CDR3 is 14 amino acids. V dropped 0 bases and J dropped 3 bases, with 7 bases sitting between them. Germline V lookup: CDR1 SGDLS, CDR2 YYNGEE. CDR3 loop: CASSVEADYNEQFF. CDR3 DNA: TGTGCCAGCAGCGTAGAGGCAGACTACAATGAGCAGTTCTTC. Full variable domain (outside the CDR3, taken from reference TRBV9 and TRBJ2-1): DSGVTQTPKHLITATGQRVTLRCSPRSGDLSVYWYQQSLDQGLQFLIQYYNGEERAKGNILERFSAQQFPDLHSELNLSSLELGDSALYFCASSVEADYNEQFFGPGTRLTVL.

This rearrangement joins TRBV20-1 to TRBJ2-3; the D is unclear. Trimming shortened V by 0 bases and J by 2 bases, and 15 bases separated the two germline ends. The CDR3 spans 16 residues. The germline gives CDR1 DFQATT, CDR2 SNEGSKA (reference sequence). This CDR3 is CSARELSIFFTDTQYF. CDR3 sequence (DNA): TGCAGTGCTAGAGAGCTGTCAATCTTTTTCACAGATACGCAGTATTTT.

The CDR3 sequence: CASSEGQGPYNEQFF. The CDR3 region has the DNA TGTGCCAGCAGTGAGGGACAGGGCCCCTACAATGAGCAGTTCTTC. This chain links TRBV25-1 with TRBJ2-1; 9 nucleotides agree with TRBD1. The CDR3 is made up of 15 amino acids. CDR1 is MGHDK and CDR2 is SYGVNS in the germline V gene. V shed 3 bases and J 2 bases; nucleotides not matched to a gene: 2.

The chain has TRBV5-1 and TRBJ2-7, with no clear D. This CDR3 contains 12 residues. Trimming shortened V by 2 bases and J by 1 base, and 4 bases separated the two germline ends. Germline values: CDR1 SGHRS, CDR2 YFSETQ. CDR3 region: CASSLESYEQYF. For the CDR3, the DNA is TGCGCCAGCAGCTTAGAATCCTACGAGCAGTACTTC.

Only a few counts were recorded for this clonotype. The rearrangement links TRBV28 to TRBJ2-2; 9 bases match TRBD1. This CDR3 region has 15 residues. The V gene end was trimmed by 5 bases and the J gene end by 6 bases; junction bases not matched to a gene: 7. From germline, CDR1 is MDHEN and CDR2 SYDVKM. The CDR3 sequence: CASSDGTGKSGELFF. The DNA of the CDR3 is TGTGCCAGCAGTGACGGGACAGGGAAGTCCGGGGAGCTGTTTTTT.

This clonotype is a singleton in its sample. The chain has TRBV2 and TRBJ2-3; D is perhaps TRBD1 (6 bases). Germline lookup yields CDR1 SNHLY and CDR2 FYNNEI. The germline V and J ends were trimmed by 6 bases and 0 bases, with 13 bases remaining between them. The length of the CDR3 is 15 residues. The CDR3 DNA sequence: TGTGCCAGCAGCCCCGGACAGACTAGCACAGATACGCAGTATTTT. Translation: CASSPGQTSTDTQYF. Together with reference TRBV2 and TRBJ2-3, the CDR3 gives the full variable domain: EPEVTQTPSHQVTQMGQEVILRCVPISNHLYFYWYRQILGQKVEFLVSFYNNEISEKSEIFDDQFSVERPDGSNFTLKIRSTKLEDSAMYFCASSPGQTSTDTQYFGPGTRLTVL.

This clonotype was counted ten times or more. The V and J genes are TRBV11-3 and TRBJ2-3; D gene uncertain. Germline CDR1 and CDR2: SGHNT and YENEEA. This CDR3 has 17 residues. The V end was cut by 3 bases, the J end by 0 bases, with 16 bases between. CDR3 region: CASSFENTGASTDTQYF. CDR3 DNA sequence: TGTGCCAGCAGCTTCGAAAATACCGGAGCTAGCACAGATACGCAGTATTTT.

The table lists this clonotype with many counts. This chain uses TRBV6-6 with TRBJ2-5, with D tentatively TRBD2 (5 bases). With 0 bases removed from V and 7 bases from J, the gap between germline ends came to 15 bases. Germline V CDR1 and CDR2: MNHNY, SVGAGI (reference sequence). CDR3 length equals 15 residues. CDR3 DNA: TGTGCCAGCAGTTACTCTGAACCGACTCGGGGGACCCAGTACTTC. Translating gives CASSYSEPTRGTQYF.

Ten or more counts support this clonotype. This chain joins TRBV20-1 and TRBJ2-5; 13 bases agree with TRBD2. V was clipped by 3 bases and J by 5 bases; unmatched bases: 0. Germline CDR1 and CDR2: DFQATT and SNEGSKA (reference sequence). CDR3 length: 13 residues. The CDR3 is CSARTSGGETQYF. Here the CDR3 DNA reads TGCAGTGCTAGGACTAGCGGGGGGGAGACCCAGTACTTC.

This clonotype showed up just a few times. This chain connects TRBV20-1 to TRBJ2-5, with TRBD2 matching 9 bases. V was pared by 3 bases and J by 5 bases, with 4 bases of the junction left unmatched. Germline V lookup: CDR1 DFQATT, CDR2 SNEGSKA (reference sequence). This CDR3 has 13 residues. The CDR3 region is CSASGLAMETQYF. DNA for the CDR3: TGCAGTGCTAGCGGACTAGCGATGGAGACCCAGTACTTC.

In this sample, this clonotype turned up many times. The chain's CDR3 is CASSLSGVLGNTIYF. For the CDR3, the DNA is TGTGCCAGCAGCTTATCGGGGGTTCTTGGAAACACCATATATTTT. The chain uses TRBV7-2 and TRBJ1-3; TRBD1 might be the D (5 bases). V was cut by 2 bases and J by 3 bases, with 11 bases left in between. CDR3 size: 15 residues. Per germline, CDR1 SGHTA and CDR2 FQGNSA.

This clonotype was picked up a small number of times. The genes are TRBV27 and TRBJ2-1; D possibly matches TRBD1 or TRBD2 (6 bases each). The germline V gene encodes CDR1 MNHEY and CDR2 SMNVEV (reference sequence). This CDR3 comprises 13 residues. Between the trimmed V and J ends, which lost 6 bases and 7 bases, there was a span of 13 bases. CDR3 amino acids: CASSPRGHNEQFF. The CDR3 nucleotides read TGTGCCAGCAGCCCCCGGGGGCATAATGAGCAGTTCTTC.

The chain links TRBV7-2 to TRBJ2-1, with D possibly TRBD1 on 6 matching bases. V lost 4 bases and J lost 7, with 17 bases in between. Germline V gene lookup returns CDR1 SGHTA and CDR2 FQGNSA. This CDR3 spans 15 amino acids. The CDR3 DNA sequence: TGTGCCAGCAGCTCCAGTTATACAGGGAGTAATGAGCAGTTCTTC. Its protein is CASSSSYTGSNEQFF.

Ten or more counts support this clonotype. V gene TRBV7-9 combines with J gene TRBJ2-3, with no clear D. The CDR3 covers 14 residues. Between the trimmed V and J ends, which lost 1 base and 4 bases, there was a span of 9 bases. Germline V gives CDR1 SEHNR, CDR2 FQNEAQ (reference sequence). CDR3 region: CASSLGLNPDTQYF. The DNA for the CDR3 is TGTGCCAGCAGCTTAGGGCTGAATCCAGATACGCAGTATTTT.

In regard to this clonotype: One base away lies a much larger clone, so this may be a sequencing read error. The DNA for the CDR3 is TGTGCCAGCAGCTTAGGGAAAGGGACTGGCGAAGCTTTCTTT. It encodes CASSLGKGTGEAFF. J is TRBJ1-1 and V is TRBV7-9, with a weak D call TRBD1 (5 bases). This CDR3 contains 14 residues. The V gene's germline CDR1 is SEHNR and CDR2 FQNEAQ (reference sequence). The V and J ends lost 1 base and 8 bases respectively, with 14 bases between them. Based on the CDR3 plus reference TRBV7-9 and TRBJ1-1, the full variable domain is DTGVSQNPRHKITKRGQNVTFRCDPISEHNRLYWYRQTLGQGPEFLTYFQNEAQLEKSRLLSDRFSAERPKGSFSTLEIQRTEQGDSAMYLCASSLGKGTGEAFFGQGTRLTVV.

This clonotype was counted ten times or more. This sequence joins TRBV28 and TRBJ2-5; D ambiguous. This CDR3 region has 13 residues. The germline gives CDR1 MDHEN, CDR2 SYDVKM. The V end lost 3 bases, the J end lost 4 bases, and 9 bases lay between the germline ends. The CDR3 coding sequence is TGTGCCAGCAGTTTGGTCTGGGTAGAGACCCAGTACTTC. Translated: CASSLVWVETQYF.

This clonotype came up many times. The chain links TRBV28 to TRBJ2-7; possible D gene TRBD1, 6 bases. V gave up 5 bases and J gave up 3 bases, with 8 bases separating them. The germline V gene encodes CDR1 MDHEN and CDR2 SYDVKM. The CDR3 sequence is 12 residues long. CDR3 in DNA: TGTGCCAGCAGTCTACAGGGCTACGAGCAGTACTTC. Its translation is CASSLQGYEQYF. The full variable domain, its missing parts supplied by reference TRBV28 and TRBJ2-7, is DVKVTQSSRYLVKRTGEKVFLECVQDMDHENMFWYRQDPGLGLRLIYFSYDVKMKEKGDIPEGYSVSREKKERFSLILESASTNQTSMYLCASSLQGYEQYFGPGTRLTVT.

This clonotype was seen ten or more times. The chain is built from TRBV12-3 or TRBV12-4 and TRBJ2-7; tentative D call: TRBD1 (5 bases). The CDR3 length is 12 residues. The V gene lost 3 bases and the J gene lost 7 bases, with 10 bases spanning the gap. The CDR3 DNA follows: TGTGCCAGCAGTTTTACAGGTCGGGAGCAGTACTTC. Protein: CASSFTGREQYF.

In this sample, this clonotype turned up many times. The genes are TRBV4-2 and TRBJ2-7; possibly TRBD2 for D (7 bases). Trimming removed 1 base at V and 3 bases at J, with 13 bases between. The V gene's germline CDR1 is LGHNA and CDR2 YNFKEQ. The CDR3 runs to 15 residues. CDR3 DNA sequence: TGTGCCAGCAGCCAAGTCCGGGGGGCAGGCTACGAGCAGTACTTC. This gives the protein CASSQVRGAGYEQYF.

This clonotype was recorded many times. The V call is TRBV5-1, the J call TRBJ2-7; possibly TRBD1 for D (5 bases). The CDR3 covers 14 residues. The ends were cut back, 2 bases at V and 2 bases at J, with 11 bases in the middle. The germline V gene encodes CDR1 SGHRS and CDR2 YFSETQ. For the CDR3, the DNA is TGCGCCAGCAGCTTTGACAGAGAAACCTACGAGCAGTACTTC. Its protein product is CASSFDRETYEQYF.

This clonotype was seen ten or more times. The J gene is TRBJ1-2, the V gene TRBV5-1; TRBD1 matches at 10 bases. Trimming cost V 3 bases and J 2 bases; bases outside gene matches: 1. The CDR3 is 14 residues long. Looked up from germline, CDR1 is SGHRS and CDR2 is YFSETQ. The CDR3 bases are TGCGCCAGCAGCTCGGGACAGGGGAACTATGGCTACACCTTC. It codes for CASSSGQGNYGYTF.

Concerning this clonotype: This could be a read error, since a much larger clone is one nucleotide away. The chain joins TRBV5-1 to TRBJ1-1; D might be TRBD1 (6 bases). Trimming shortened V by 4 bases and J by 5 bases, and 15 bases separated the two germline ends. Germline V lookup: CDR1 SGHRS, CDR2 YFSETQ. The CDR3 is 14 amino acids. Here the CDR3 DNA reads TGCGCCAGCAGCCCAATGACAGGTGGAACTGAAGCTTTCTTT. Its translation: CASSPMTGGTEAFF.

This clonotype appeared many times. The chain employs TRBV10-3 and TRBJ2-7; 8 positions agree with TRBD2. CDR3 length: 15 residues. The V gene end was trimmed by 6 bases and the J gene end by 2 bases; junction bases not matched to a gene: 9. Germline values: CDR1 ENHRY, CDR2 SYGVKD. CDR3 sequence (DNA): TGTGCCATCAGGGCGGGGGGCCTGGGACCCTACGAGCAGTACTTC. Residues: CAIRAGGLGPYEQYF.

This clonotype was found a few times. The chain has TRBV20-1 and TRBJ2-1, with a weak D call TRBD2 (6 bases). The germline gives CDR1 DFQATT, CDR2 SNEGSKA (reference sequence). CDR3 length equals 14 residues. Trimming removed 6 bases at V and 4 bases at J, with 16 bases between. In DNA form, the CDR3 reads TGCAGTGCGCAGTCTAGCGTCCGGTACAATGAGCAGTTCTTC. It translates to CSAQSSVRYNEQFF.